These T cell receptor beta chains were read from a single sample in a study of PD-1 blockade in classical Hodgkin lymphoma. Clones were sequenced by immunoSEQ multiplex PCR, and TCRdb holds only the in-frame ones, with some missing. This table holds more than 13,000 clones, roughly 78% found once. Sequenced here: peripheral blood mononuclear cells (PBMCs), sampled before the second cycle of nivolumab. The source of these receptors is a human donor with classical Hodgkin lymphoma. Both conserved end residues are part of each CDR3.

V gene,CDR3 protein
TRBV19,CASSPPLAEQFF
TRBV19,CASSIGGVSTDTQYF
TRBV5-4,CASSYAGGRREAFF
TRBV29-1,CSVDGRGRESYGYTF
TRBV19,CAANTDGNTIYF
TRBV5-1,CASSLNTGYNEQFF
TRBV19,CATTGLHYGYTF
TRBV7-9,CASSSSGGYAQYF
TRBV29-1,CSVETGGKTQYF
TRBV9,CASSVGSGGAADTQYF
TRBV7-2,CASSLEVLAETQYF
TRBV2,CASRGQGANTEAFF
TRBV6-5,CASSPQGDSPLHF
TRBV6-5,CASTPTGFTGYTF
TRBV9,CASSNGRSSGNTIYF
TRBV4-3,CASSQDHPHEELFF
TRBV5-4,CASGRDQNNEKLFF
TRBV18,CASSPQSSYNSPLHF
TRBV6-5,CASRLQGGNQPQHF
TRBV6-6,CASTGSSYEQYF
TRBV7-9,CASSLGTGLRGSTYNEQFF
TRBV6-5,CASRTAGTGNYEQYF
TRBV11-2,CASSGGGPGEQFF
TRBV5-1,CASTVGSTGVQAFF
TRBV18,CASSPIVRGNTGELFF
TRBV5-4,CARPGKTYGYTF
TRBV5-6,CASSFTGINGYTF
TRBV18,CASSQTAPGTFYTF
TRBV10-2,CASSSQGARVGEKLFF
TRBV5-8,CASSQGQGLGEKLFF
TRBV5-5,CASSVRGLAPDTQYF
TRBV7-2,CASSLASGELFF
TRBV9,CASNLAGDTDTQYF
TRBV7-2,CASSLWQAGTEAFF
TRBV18,CASSPQAGASTGELFF
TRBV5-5,CASSSELTGSVYGYTF
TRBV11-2,CASSLDWTSSYEQYF
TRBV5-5,CASSLGPRDYGYTF
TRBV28,CASSPPRGKLFF
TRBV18,CASSPRLTTGELFF
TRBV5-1,CASSLPGTSGYNEQFF